The present T cell receptor (beta chain) was sequenced within a study of read filtering for tumor transcriptome and immune sequencing. Overall study: IR-seq gave about 4.05 to 11 million TCR reads per sample; RNA-seq gave about 80 to 1,400. The study, taken as a whole, reports: Sorted CD138-negative bone marrow cells were not purified T cells.

Molecular barcoded adaptors covering alpha/delta and beta/gamma chains were used on about 0.4 ug RNA. TCRdb re-analysed the reads in MiXCR, keeping a single row per CDR3 protein. Counted here are fewer than 35,000 distinct CDR3 sequences, around 18% occurring once; the ten biggest clones make up 16%. Concerning this clonotype itself: Its cognate antigen is unknown.

The CDR3 is made up of 16 amino acids. In germline, CDR1 is DFQATT, CDR2 SNEGSKA (reference sequence). V was pared by 1 base and J by 2 bases, with 14 bases between. The source material was a population of CD138-negative cells sorted from bone marrow. This sequence joins TRBV20-1 and TRBJ2-2; D is perhaps TRBD1 (6 bases). The receptor comes from a donor aged 40 or over with multiple myeloma. CDR3 DNA sequence: TGCAGTGCTAGAGGTTCAGGGGCCGTAAACACCGGGGAGCTGTTTTTT. Its translation: CSARGSGAVNTGELFF.